The clone carrying this TCR beta chain has ten or more counts. V shed 5 bases and J 2 bases; nucleotides not matched to a gene: 7. This CDR3 region has 15 residues. Germline loops: CDR1 SGHTA, CDR2 FQGTGA. The sample belongs to a study of T cells in Graves' hyperthyroidism and ophthalmopathy. From RNA transcripts, TCR beta CDR3 regions were amplified. A first-round RT-PCR of the TCR CDR3 used the HTBI primer set. TCRdb reprocessed the multiplex PCR reads with MiXCR, giving one entry per CDR3 protein. The sample carries roughly 380,000 distinct CDR3 sequences, approximately 12% recorded once. Sequencing was done on a sample of blood. The rearrangement uses TRBV7-3 and TRBJ2-3; 7 bases agree with TRBD2. This TCR was sampled from a man aged 30-40 years with Graves' hyperthyroidism that later progressed to Graves' ophthalmopathy. In DNA, the CDR3 is TGTGCCAGCAGCACCGGGACTATCCCCACAGATACGCAGTATTTT. It yields the protein CASSTGTIPTDTQYF.